Shown below are 18 T cell receptor beta chains from a single sample sequenced in a study of T cell responses to AZD1222 COVID-19 vaccine. Assay: immunoSEQ multiplex PCR; the TCRdb copy retains only in-frame clones and omits some. This sample has 120,000 or so clones, with around 88% found just once. Specimen: peripheral blood, collected on day 0 of MenACWY control vaccination. Source of these receptors: an adult in good health.

This chain joins TRBV19 and TRBJ1-2; 10 positions match TRBD1. The germline V gene encodes CDR1 LNHDA and CDR2 SQIVND (reference sequence). J lost 7 bases, V lost 5 bases, and 4 bases had no gene match. The CDR3 consists of 13 residues. CDR3 sequence (DNA): TGTGCCAGTAGTCCCGGGGACAGGGGTGGCTACACCTTC. Translation gives CASSPGDRGGYTF.

This chain uses TRBV3-1 (or the pseudogene TRBV3-2) with TRBJ1-5; D is unclear. The ends were cut back, 0 bases at V and 10 bases at J, with 7 bases in the middle. CDR3 length: 12 residues. CDR1 is LGHDT and CDR2 is YNNKEL in the germline V gene (reference sequence). For the CDR3, the DNA is TGTGCCAGCAGCCAAGATGCCTCCCCCCAGCATTTT. Translated: CASSQDASPQHF.

The chain carries TRBV6-5 and TRBJ1-2; D possibly corresponds to TRBD1 (5 bases). Germline V gene sequence: CDR1 MNHEY, CDR2 SVGAGI. The CDR3 is made up of 14 amino acids. Trimming removed 6 bases from V and 4 bases from J, with 15 bases in between. The CDR3 loop is CASSRRGEPYGYTF. The CDR3 nucleotides are TGTGCCAGCAGCCGCCGGGGCGAGCCCTATGGCTACACCTTC.

V usage is TRBV11-2 and J usage is TRBJ1-1; possible D gene TRBD1, 6 bases. The CDR3 totals 14 residues. CDR1 and CDR2 (germline): SGHAT, FQNNGV. The V and J ends lost 8 bases and 3 bases respectively, with 16 bases between them. This CDR3 reads CASHKEGGDTEAFF. The DNA of the CDR3 is TGTGCCAGCCATAAAGAAGGGGGGGACACTGAAGCTTTCTTT.

The chain is built from TRBV21-1 and TRBJ2-1; TRBD1 is the table's D call, not checked against the DNA. TRBV21-1 is a known pseudogene. This CDR3 has 16 amino acids. CDR3 DNA sequence: TGTGCCAGCAGCAAAGGCAGGCTTTGGTCGCGTAATGAGCAGTTCTTC. It is translated as CASSKGRLWSRNEQFF.

The chain links TRBV5-4 to TRBJ2-7; 7 bases fit TRBD2. The CDR3 sequence is 14 residues long. Trimming cost V 9 bases and J 0 bases; bases outside gene matches: 9. The V gene's germline CDR1 is SGHNT and CDR2 YYREEE (reference sequence). The CDR3 DNA sequence: TGTGCCATCGAGGGAGGGATAGGCTCCTACGAGCAGTACTTC. This encodes CAIEGGIGSYEQYF.

The chain joins TRBV9 to TRBJ2-5; 9 bases match TRBD1. The CDR3 is 15 residues long. V was clipped by 3 bases and J by 1 base; unmatched bases: 4. The V gene's germline CDR1 is SGDLS and CDR2 YYNGEE. The CDR3 DNA is TGTGCCAGCAGCGGGGGACAGGGCATCCAAGAGACCCAGTACTTC. Its protein product is CASSGGQGIQETQYF.

This clone was recorded a few times. This sequence joins TRBV19 and TRBJ2-7; 7 bases are a match to TRBD2. The V gene's germline CDR1 is LNHDA and CDR2 SQIVND (reference sequence). The V and J ends lost 4 bases and 3 bases, in that order; junction bases with no gene match: 6. The CDR3 spans 14 residues. The DNA for the CDR3 is TGTGCCAGTAGTAAACTGCTAGCGGACTACGAGCAGTACTTC. Protein product: CASSKLLADYEQYF. The whole variable domain, remainder taken from reference TRBV19 and TRBJ2-7, is DGGITQSPKYLFRKEGQNVTLSCEQNLNHDAMYWYRQDPGQGLRLIYYSQIVNDFQKGDIAEGYSVSREKKESFPLTVTSAQKNPTAFYLCASSKLLADYEQYFGPGTRLTVT.

The chain combines TRBV4-1 with TRBJ2-1; D assignment may be TRBD1 or TRBD2 (6 bases each). The V gene's germline CDR1 is MGHRA and CDR2 YSYEKL. This CDR3 spans 15 amino acids. Trimming took 1 base from V and 9 from J, leaving 16 bases between them. CDR3: CASSQVDSWRGEQFF. The CDR3 region has the DNA TGCGCCAGCAGCCAAGTGGACAGCTGGAGGGGTGAGCAGTTCTTC.

This clone was observed a single time. CDR3 sequence reads: CATSDFTSGRYEQYF. As DNA, the CDR3 is TGTGCCACCAGTGATTTCACTAGCGGGAGGTACGAGCAGTACTTC. The chain recombines TRBV24-1 with TRBJ2-7; 12 bases fit TRBD2. V gave up 1 base and J gave up 4 bases; unmatched junction bases: 1. CDR3 size: 15 residues. Germline lookup yields CDR1 KGHDR and CDR2 SFDVKD.

The chain has TRBV25-1 and TRBJ1-4; TRBD1 aligns across 8 bases. The CDR3 spans 15 residues. V was pared by 2 bases and J by 7 bases, with 6 bases of the junction left unmatched. Germline-derived CDR1 and CDR2 are MGHDK and SYGVNS. CDR3 region: CASSERWTGIEKLFF. Written as DNA, the CDR3 is TGTGCCAGCAGTGAAAGATGGACAGGGATTGAAAAACTGTTTTTT.

The chain joins TRBV11-2 to TRBJ2-5; D perhaps matches TRBD2 (5 bases). The CDR3 totals 16 residues. From germline, CDR1 is SGHAT and CDR2 FQNNGV. Trimming stripped 1 base from V and 5 bases from J, with 17 bases between. DNA of the CDR3: TGTGCCAGCAGCTTAGGGTTGGAAGGGAGTTGGGAGACCCAGTACTTC. This gives the protein CASSLGLEGSWETQYF.

The chain links TRBV7-6 to TRBJ1-1; D possibly corresponds to TRBD1 (5 bases). Germline assignment: CDR1 SGHVS and CDR2 FNYEAQ. The CDR3 totals 13 residues. The V and J ends lost 4 bases and 1 base respectively, with 7 bases between them. The DNA of the CDR3 is TGTGCCAGCAGCTCAGGGCCGAACACTGAAGCTTTCTTT. This encodes CASSSGPNTEAFF.

This clone was seen a single time. V gene TRBV7-2 combines with J gene TRBJ2-1; D gene unclear. The CDR3 is 14 residues long. V lost 5 bases, J lost 4 bases, and 12 bases lay in between. The germline V gene encodes CDR1 SGHTA and CDR2 FQGNSA. DNA for the CDR3: TGTGCCAGCAGCCCGCCAGCCAAATACAATGAGCAGTTCTTC. Its translation is CASSPPAKYNEQFF.

As DNA, the CDR3 is TGTGCCAGCAGTTTAGGGTCAAGGACTGAAGCTTTCTTT. Encoded protein: CASSLGSRTEAFF. V usage is TRBV12-3 or TRBV12-4 and J usage is TRBJ1-1; no clear D. V lost 1 base, J lost 5 bases, and 8 bases lay in between. The CDR3 length is 13 residues.

The chain joins TRBV27 to TRBJ2-5, with D maybe TRBD2 (6 bases). The CDR3 sequence is 16 residues long. With 5 bases removed from V and 1 base from J, the gap between germline ends came to 17 bases. Per the germline V gene, CDR1 is MNHEY and CDR2 is SMNVEV (reference sequence). This CDR3 reads CASSPRYAGSQETQYF. CDR3 DNA sequence: TGTGCCAGCAGTCCCAGGTACGCGGGAAGCCAAGAGACCCAGTACTTC.

The chain uses TRBV11-2 and TRBJ2-7, with D possibly matching TRBD1 (6 bases). From germline, CDR1 is SGHAT and CDR2 FQNNGV. There are 16 residues in the CDR3. Trimming took off 0 bases at V and 3 bases at J, with 15 bases between the two ends. The CDR3 DNA follows: TGTGCCAGCAGCTTAGAGAAGGGAACAGGGAGCTACGAGCAGTACTTC. This sequence encodes CASSLEKGTGSYEQYF.

The chain employs TRBV2 and TRBJ2-1; the match to TRBD2 covers 9 bases. V gave up 6 bases and J gave up 4 bases; unmatched junction bases: 7. CDR1 is SNHLY, CDR2 FYNNEI, per germline. The CDR3 has 15 residues. The chain's CDR3 is CASRDLAGMYNEQFF. The CDR3, as DNA: TGTGCCAGCAGAGATCTAGCGGGGATGTACAATGAGCAGTTCTTC.